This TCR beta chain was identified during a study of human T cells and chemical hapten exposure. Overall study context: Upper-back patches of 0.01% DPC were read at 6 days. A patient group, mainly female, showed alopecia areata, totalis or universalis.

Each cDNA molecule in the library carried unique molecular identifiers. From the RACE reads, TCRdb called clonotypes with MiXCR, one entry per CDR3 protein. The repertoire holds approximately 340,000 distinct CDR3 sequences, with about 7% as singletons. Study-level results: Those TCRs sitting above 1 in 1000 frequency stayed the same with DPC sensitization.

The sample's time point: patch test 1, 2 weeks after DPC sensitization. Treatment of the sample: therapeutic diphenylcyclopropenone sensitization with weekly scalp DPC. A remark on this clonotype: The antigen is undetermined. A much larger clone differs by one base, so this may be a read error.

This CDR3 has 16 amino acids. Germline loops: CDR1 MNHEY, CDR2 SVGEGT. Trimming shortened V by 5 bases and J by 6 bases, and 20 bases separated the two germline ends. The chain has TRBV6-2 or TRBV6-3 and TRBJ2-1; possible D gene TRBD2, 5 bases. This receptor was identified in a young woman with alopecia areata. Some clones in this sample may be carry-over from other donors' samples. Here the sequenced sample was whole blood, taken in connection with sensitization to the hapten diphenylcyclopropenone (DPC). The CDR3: CASSNQGLGTFNEQFF. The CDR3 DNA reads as TGTGCCAGCAGTAACCAAGGACTGGGTACCTTCAATGAGCAGTTCTTC.